The rows below give T cell receptor beta chains drawn from one sample of a study of T cell responses to AZD1222 COVID-19 vaccine. TCRdb's copy holds only in-frame clones and misses some; the assay was immunoSEQ multiplex PCR. The sample records 80,000 to 100,000 clones, roughly nine tenths being singletons. Sequenced here: peripheral blood, sampled on day 0 of AZD1222 vaccination. These receptors all come from an adult in good health. Both conserved end residues are part of each CDR3. D genes are given only for firm matches. Expanded clones are given a class, and other clones once, few, many or no size at all.

d_call: -; v_call: TRBV4-3; clone_size: -; j_call: TRBJ2-3; cdr3_aa: CASSQDRGTDTQYF; cdr3_nt: TGCGCCAGCAGCCAAGACAGGGGCACAGATACGCAGTATTTT
d_call: -; v_call: TRBV5-1; clone_size: few; j_call: TRBJ2-5; cdr3_aa: CASSSQETQYF; cdr3_nt: TGCGCCAGCAGCTCCCAAGAGACCCAGTACTTC
d_call: -; v_call: TRBV9; clone_size: -; j_call: TRBJ2-1; cdr3_aa: CASSVRHDNEQFF; cdr3_nt: TGTGCCAGCAGCGTCCGACACGACAATGAGCAGTTCTTC
d_call: TRBD2; v_call: TRBV4-2; clone_size: -; j_call: TRBJ2-7; cdr3_aa: CASSRKMLTSKERMTYEQYF; cdr3_nt: TGTGCCAGCAGCAGAAAGATGTTGACTAGCAAAGAAAGAATGACCTACGAGCAGTACTTC
d_call: TRBD1; v_call: TRBV2; clone_size: -; j_call: TRBJ2-1; cdr3_aa: CASSEGTGSYNEQFF; cdr3_nt: TGTGCCAGCAGTGAGGGGACAGGGAGTTACAATGAGCAGTTCTTC
d_call: TRBD2; v_call: TRBV29-1; clone_size: -; j_call: TRBJ2-7; cdr3_aa: CSVTPSGSYEQYF; cdr3_nt: TGCAGCGTGACGCCTAGCGGCTCCTACGAGCAGTACTTC
d_call: TRBD1; v_call: TRBV27; clone_size: -; j_call: TRBJ2-7; cdr3_aa: CASSLPPDRGGEQYF; cdr3_nt: TGTGCCAGCAGTTTACCCCCGGACAGGGGGGGAGAGCAGTACTTC
d_call: -; v_call: TRBV14; clone_size: -; j_call: TRBJ1-6; cdr3_aa: CASSQLKYSPLHF; cdr3_nt: TGTGCCAGCAGCCAACTCAAGTATTCACCCCTCCACTTT
d_call: -; v_call: TRBV2; clone_size: -; j_call: TRBJ2-5; cdr3_aa: CASGASSRETQYF; cdr3_nt: TGTGCCAGCGGGGCTAGCAGTAGGGAGACCCAGTACTTC
d_call: -; v_call: TRBV7-9; clone_size: -; j_call: TRBJ2-7; cdr3_aa: CASSSWQSYEQYF; cdr3_nt: TGTGCCAGCAGCTCCTGGCAGTCCTACGAGCAGTACTTC
d_call: -; v_call: TRBV18; clone_size: -; j_call: TRBJ2-7; cdr3_aa: CASSPPGVTYEQYF; cdr3_nt: TGTGCCAGCTCACCACCAGGGGTTACCTACGAGCAGTACTTC
d_call: -; v_call: TRBV11-3; clone_size: -; j_call: TRBJ1-1; cdr3_aa: CASSLKGNTEAFF; cdr3_nt: TGTGCCAGCAGCTTAAAGGGAAACACTGAAGCTTTCTTT
d_call: -; v_call: TRBV19; clone_size: -; j_call: TRBJ1-6; cdr3_aa: CASSIPTRDGSLSPLHF; cdr3_nt: TGTGCCAGTAGTATTCCTACCCGGGACGGATCTTTGTCACCCCTCCACTTT
d_call: -; v_call: TRBV6-5; clone_size: -; j_call: TRBJ1-6; cdr3_aa: CASRRDKGGYSPLHF; cdr3_nt: TGTGCCAGCAGGCGTGACAAGGGGGGTTACTCACCCCTCCACTTT
d_call: -; v_call: TRBV7-6; clone_size: -; j_call: TRBJ2-1; cdr3_aa: CASSWDGGQVYNEQFF; cdr3_nt: TGTGCCAGCAGTTGGGACGGGGGACAAGTCTACAATGAGCAGTTCTTC
d_call: -; v_call: TRBV7-2; clone_size: -; j_call: TRBJ2-7; cdr3_aa: CASSLISVRSEQYF; cdr3_nt: TGTGCCAGCAGCTTAATTTCCGTGCGATCCGAGCAGTACTTC
d_call: TRBD1; v_call: TRBV5-8; clone_size: -; j_call: TRBJ1-6; cdr3_aa: CASSSVGQGYNSPLHF; cdr3_nt: TGTGCCAGCAGCTCTGTCGGACAGGGGTATAATTCACCCCTCCACTTT
d_call: -; v_call: TRBV7-5; clone_size: -; j_call: TRBJ2-7; cdr3_aa: CARSLGLYYEQYF; cdr3_nt: TGTGCCAGAAGCTTAGGATTGTACTACGAGCAGTACTTC
d_call: -; v_call: TRBV9; clone_size: -; j_call: TRBJ2-3; cdr3_aa: CASSVASQGQADTQYF; cdr3_nt: TGTGCCAGCAGCGTAGCTAGCCAGGGCCAAGCAGATACGCAGTATTTT
d_call: TRBD1; v_call: TRBV19; clone_size: -; j_call: TRBJ1-2; cdr3_aa: CASSIAGTVYGYTF; cdr3_nt: TGTGCCAGTAGTATAGCAGGGACAGTCTATGGCTACACCTTC
d_call: -; v_call: TRBV7-9; clone_size: -; j_call: TRBJ1-1; cdr3_aa: CASSLEGPLWGRAFF; cdr3_nt: TGTGCCAGCAGCCTCGAGGGCCCCTTGTGGGGCCGGGCTTTCTTT
d_call: TRBD1; v_call: TRBV5-1; clone_size: -; j_call: TRBJ2-7; cdr3_aa: CASSWGRDRETYEQYF; cdr3_nt: TGCGCCAGCAGCTGGGGCCGGGACAGGGAAACCTACGAGCAGTACTTC
d_call: -; v_call: TRBV28; clone_size: -; j_call: TRBJ1-2; cdr3_aa: CASSLAGGYGYTF; cdr3_nt: TGTGCCAGCAGCCTGGCCGGGGGGTATGGCTACACCTTC
d_call: -; v_call: TRBV5-8; clone_size: -; j_call: TRBJ1-5; cdr3_aa: CASSLGWTDQPQHF; cdr3_nt: TGTGCCAGCAGCTTGGGGTGGACAGATCAGCCCCAGCATTTT
d_call: -; v_call: TRBV6-5; clone_size: -; j_call: TRBJ2-2; cdr3_aa: CASSPKMAGELFF; cdr3_nt: TGTGCCAGCTCGCCCAAAATGGCGGGGGAGCTGTTTTTT
d_call: -; v_call: TRBV19; clone_size: -; j_call: TRBJ1-1; cdr3_aa: CASSIVPGVLNTEAFF; cdr3_nt: TGTGCCAGTAGTATAGTTCCGGGGGTGTTAAACACTGAAGCTTTCTTT
d_call: -; v_call: TRBV18; clone_size: -; j_call: TRBJ2-1; cdr3_aa: CASSPLLAGMGNEQFF; cdr3_nt: TGTGCCAGCTCACCACTTTTGGCAGGGATGGGTAATGAGCAGTTCTTC
d_call: -; v_call: TRBV28; clone_size: -; j_call: TRBJ1-3; cdr3_aa: CASSSPGISGNTIYF; cdr3_nt: TGTGCCAGCAGTTCCCCGGGGATCTCTGGAAACACCATATATTTT